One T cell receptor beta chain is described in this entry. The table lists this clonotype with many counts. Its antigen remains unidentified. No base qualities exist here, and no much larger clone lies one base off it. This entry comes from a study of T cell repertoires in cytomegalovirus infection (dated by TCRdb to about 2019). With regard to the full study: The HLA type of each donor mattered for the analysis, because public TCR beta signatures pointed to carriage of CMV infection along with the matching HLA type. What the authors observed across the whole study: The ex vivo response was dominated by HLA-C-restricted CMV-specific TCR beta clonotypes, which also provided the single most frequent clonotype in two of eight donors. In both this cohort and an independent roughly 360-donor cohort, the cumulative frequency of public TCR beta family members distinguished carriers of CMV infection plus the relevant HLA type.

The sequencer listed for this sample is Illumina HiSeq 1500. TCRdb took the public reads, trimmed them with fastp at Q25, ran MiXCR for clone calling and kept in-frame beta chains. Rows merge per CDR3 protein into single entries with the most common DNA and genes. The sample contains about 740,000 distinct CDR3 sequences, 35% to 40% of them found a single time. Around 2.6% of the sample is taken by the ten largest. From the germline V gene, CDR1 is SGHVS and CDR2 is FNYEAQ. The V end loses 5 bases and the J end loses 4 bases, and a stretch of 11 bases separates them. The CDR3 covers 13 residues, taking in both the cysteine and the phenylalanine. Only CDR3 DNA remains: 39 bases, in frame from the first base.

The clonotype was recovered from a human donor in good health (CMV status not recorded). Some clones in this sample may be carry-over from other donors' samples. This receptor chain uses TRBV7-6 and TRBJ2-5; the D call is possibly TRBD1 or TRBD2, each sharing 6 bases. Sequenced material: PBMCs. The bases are TGTGCCAGCAGCCCAGGGGAGGCAGAGACCCAGTACTTC. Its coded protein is CASSPGEAETQYF.